The 21 T cell receptor beta chains listed next were all sequenced from one sample in a study of regulatory and conventional T cells in RAG deficiency. Profiled with immunoSEQ multiplex PCR; TCRdb holds only in-frame clones, not every one. The sample carries about 46,000 clones, around 89% recorded once. Blood CD4+ CD25-low CD127-high conventional T cells supplied the genomic DNA template. The sample was also reused in another study, on regulatory T cells. Per that study: The primer mix had 52 TRBV and 13 TRBJ primers.

Sequences were obtained from CD4+ effector T cells sorted from blood. Source of these receptors: a human donor in good health.

The chain carries TRBV7-3 and TRBJ2-1; D is unresolved. Trimming shortened V by 1 base and J by 12 bases, and 19 bases separated the two germline ends. In germline, CDR1 is SGHTA, CDR2 FQGTGA. The CDR3 is 15 amino acids. The CDR3 region has the DNA TGTGCCAGCAGCTTAAGTGCCCAAACTCAAATGGGGCAGTTCTTC. This translates into CASSLSAQTQMGQFF. Supplemented by reference TRBV7-3 and TRBJ2-1, the full variable domain reads GAGVSQTPSNKVTEKGKYVELRCDPISGHTALYWYRQSLGQGPEFLIYFQGTGAADDSGLPNDRFFAVRPEGSVSTLKIQRTERGDSAVYLCASSLSAQTQMGQFFGPGTRLTVL.

This clone was counted once. The chain employs TRBV7-2 and TRBJ1-5; D may be TRBD1 (6 bases). Trimming shortened V by 1 base and J by 5 bases, and 12 bases separated the two germline ends. CDR3 length: 15 residues. Germline lookup yields CDR1 SGHTA and CDR2 FQGNSA. Here the CDR3 reads CASSLVSGADQPQHF. The CDR3, as DNA: TGTGCCAGCAGCTTAGTCTCAGGGGCGGATCAGCCCCAGCATTTT.

Only a few counts were recorded for this clone. V gene TRBV9 combines with J gene TRBJ2-2; D not certain. CDR3 length: 15 amino acids. CDR1 is SGDLS, CDR2 YYNGEE, per germline. V lost 10 bases and J lost 2, with 18 bases in between. This chain's CDR3 is CASSGYAVNTGELFF. DNA for the CDR3: TGTGCCTCCTCTGGGTATGCGGTTAACACCGGGGAGCTGTTTTTT.

V and J are TRBV14 and TRBJ1-4, with D unresolved. The CDR3 is made up of 15 amino acids. V lost 1 base, J lost 0 bases, and 6 bases lay in between. Looked up from germline, CDR1 is SGHDN and CDR2 is FVKESK. CDR3 sequence: CASSQAGTTNEKLFF. In DNA, the CDR3 is TGTGCCAGCAGCCAAGCGGGGACAACTAATGAAAAACTGTTTTTT.

V usage is TRBV7-6 and J usage is TRBJ2-5; tentatively, D is TRBD2 (6 bases). The CDR3 contains 15 residues. Trimming shortened V by 1 base and J by 9 bases, and 18 bases separated the two germline ends. From germline, CDR1 is SGHVS and CDR2 FNYEAQ. The CDR3 here is CASSLEGTPIVPQYF. The CDR3 DNA sequence: TGTGCCAGCAGCTTAGAAGGGACTCCCATAGTACCCCAGTACTTC.

The V call is TRBV30, the J call TRBJ2-1; TRBD2 is a possible D gene (7 bases). V was shortened by 3 bases and J by 6 bases, with 21 bases between the two germline ends. The CDR3 has 16 residues. Germline V gene sequence: CDR1 GTSNPN, CDR2 SVGIG (reference sequence). In DNA form, the CDR3 reads TGTGCCTGGAGGAAGGGGGGGGGCCCCTCGGCCAATGAGCAGTTCTTC. This encodes CAWRKGGGPSANEQFF.

The chain employs TRBV6-1 and TRBJ2-1, with 8 bases aligning to TRBD1. The CDR3 spans 15 residues. The V and J ends lost 1 base and 4 bases, in that order; junction bases with no gene match: 3. Germline assignment: CDR1 MNHNS and CDR2 SASEGT. DNA of the CDR3: TGTGCCAGCAGTGAAGGGGGGACAGGTTACAATGAGCAGTTCTTC. Translated: CASSEGGTGYNEQFF.

The rearrangement links TRBV15 to TRBJ2-4; 12 bases match TRBD2. The germline gives CDR1 LNHNV, CDR2 YYDKDF (reference sequence). The CDR3 loop spans 20 amino acids. V dropped 2 bases and J dropped 2; count of bases not matched to a gene: 13. The DNA for the CDR3 is TGTGCCACCAGCAGAAAAGTCTTAGCGACTAGCGGGAGAACCAAAAACATTCAGTACTTC. This gives the protein CATSRKVLATSGRTKNIQYF.

This clone was recorded a few times. The V and J genes are TRBV6-5 and TRBJ2-7; 9 bases align to TRBD1. The ends lost 5 bases at V and 11 bases at J; junction bases unmatched: 7. CDR3 length: 12 amino acids. CDR1 is MNHEY and CDR2 is SVGAGI in the germline V gene. The CDR3 coding sequence is TGTGCCAGCAGTGCCTCCCGGGACAGGGAGTACTTC. It specifies CASSASRDREYF.

This clone has only one observation. J is TRBJ1-2 and V is TRBV19; weak D call: TRBD1 (5 bases). The CDR3 totals 12 residues. The V gene's germline CDR1 is LNHDA and CDR2 SQIVND (reference sequence). Trimming pared 3 bases from V and 4 bases from J, leaving 6 bases between. The CDR3 nucleotides are TGTGCCAGTAGTATGGGGGGCTATGGCTACACCTTC. Its protein is CASSMGGYGYTF.

The chain couples TRBV27 to TRBJ2-1; tentatively, D is TRBD1 (6 bases). Trimming took off 5 bases at V and 1 base at J, with 18 bases between the two ends. CDR1 and CDR2 (germline): MNHEY, SMNVEV (reference sequence). The CDR3 spans 17 residues. CDR3 nucleotide sequence: TGTGCCAGCAGTGCCAATACAGGGATCCGGTCCTACAATGAGCAGTTCTTC. Encoded protein: CASSANTGIRSYNEQFF.

This clone was recorded only once. The V call is TRBV4-3, the J call TRBJ2-1; D is ambiguous. The CDR3 runs 15 residues. The germline V gene has CDR1 LGHNA and CDR2 YSLEER. V was cut by 1 base and J by 0 bases, with 7 bases left in between. The CDR3 DNA reads as TGCGCCAGCAGCCAAGCGGGCAGCTCCTACAATGAGCAGTTCTTC. This translates into CASSQAGSSYNEQFF.

V is TRBV9 and J is TRBJ1-1, with a possible D match to TRBD1 (5 bases). Per the germline V gene, CDR1 is SGDLS and CDR2 is YYNGEE. This CDR3 comprises 14 residues. V lost 0 bases to trimming and J lost 4 bases, with 10 bases between them. CDR3 sequence: CASSVGERGTEAFF. The CDR3 bases are TGTGCCAGCAGCGTAGGTGAGAGGGGCACTGAAGCTTTCTTT.

The rearrangement links TRBV6-5 to TRBJ2-3, with 8 bases identical to TRBD1. V was clipped by 6 bases and J by 6 bases; unmatched bases: 11. The CDR3 contains 15 residues. The germline V gene encodes CDR1 MNHEY and CDR2 SVGAGI. The CDR3 spells CASRLDRGSLDTQYF. The CDR3 DNA follows: TGTGCCAGCAGGCTCGACAGGGGTTCTCTTGATACGCAGTATTTT.

This chain connects TRBV2 to TRBJ2-1; D is possibly TRBD2 (6 bases). V was clipped by 3 bases and J by 0 bases, with 9 bases between them. Per germline, CDR1 SNHLY and CDR2 FYNNEI. The CDR3 is made up of 15 amino acids. The CDR3 sequence: CASSERTNSYNEQFF. CDR3 sequence (DNA): TGTGCCAGCAGTGAGAGGACTAACTCCTACAATGAGCAGTTCTTC. The full variable domain, its missing parts supplied by reference TRBV2 and TRBJ2-1, is EPEVTQTPSHQVTQMGQEVILRCVPISNHLYFYWYRQILGQKVEFLVSFYNNEISEKSEIFDDQFSVERPDGSNFTLKIRSTKLEDSAMYFCASSERTNSYNEQFFGPGTRLTVL.

The gene calls are TRBV5-4 and TRBJ2-2; 11 bases fit TRBD1. V lost 4 bases and J lost 4; bases outside the gene matches: 9. Germline CDR1 SGHNT, CDR2 YYREEE (reference sequence). The CDR3 consists of 17 residues. CDR3 DNA: TGTGCCAGCAGCCCCGGACAGGGGGCGCGGGGCACCGGGGAGCTGTTTTTT. Translated, it gives CASSPGQGARGTGELFF.

V usage is TRBV7-6 and J usage is TRBJ2-2; the D is unclear. Looked up from germline, CDR1 is SGHVS and CDR2 is FNYEAQ. The V end was cut by 0 bases, the J end by 6 bases, with 5 bases between. The CDR3 totals 13 residues. The CDR3 loop is CASSLARAGELFF. CDR3 DNA sequence: TGTGCCAGCAGCTTAGCGCGAGCCGGGGAGCTGTTTTTT. The full variable domain, its missing parts supplied by reference TRBV7-6 and TRBJ2-2, is GAGVSQSPRYKVTKRGQDVALRCDPISGHVSLYWYRQALGQGPEFLTYFNYEAQQDKSGLPNDRFSAERPEGSISTLTIQRTEQRDSAMYRCASSLARAGELFFGEGSRLTVL.

The chain uses TRBV6-5 and TRBJ2-6; no clear D. CDR3 size: 15 residues. V dropped 2 bases and J dropped 0 bases, with 5 bases sitting between them. In germline, CDR1 is MNHEY, CDR2 SVGAGI. The CDR3 region is CASSYRNSGANVLTF. CDR3 nucleotide sequence: TGTGCCAGCAGTTACCGGAACTCTGGGGCCAACGTCCTGACTTTC.

This clone has only one observation. This chain joins TRBV6-6 and TRBJ2-2, with D hard to call. Germline lookup yields CDR1 MNHNY and CDR2 SVGAGI (reference sequence). Deletions cut 1 base from V and 6 bases from J, with 3 bases between. This CDR3 is built from 12 residues. The CDR3 DNA sequence: TGTGCCAGCAGTTACTACGCCGGGGAGCTGTTTTTT. Translation: CASSYYAGELFF.

The chain combines TRBV5-1 with TRBJ2-3, with D perhaps matching TRBD1 (5 bases). Between the trimmed V and J ends, which lost 2 bases and 3 bases, there was a span of 7 bases. CDR1 is SGHRS and CDR2 is YFSETQ in the germline V gene. The CDR3 extends over 13 amino acids. The CDR3 coding sequence is TGCGCCAGCAGCTTTGGGGCGACAGATACGCAGTATTTT. Residues: CASSFGATDTQYF.

V usage is TRBV5-1 and J usage is TRBJ2-1; 12 nucleotides line up with TRBD2. This CDR3 spans 16 amino acids. V was clipped by 4 bases and J by 4 bases; unmatched bases: 6. Germline V gene lookup returns CDR1 SGHRS and CDR2 YFSETQ. The CDR3 DNA is TGCGCCAGCAGCAGCGGACTAGCGGGGCGTTACAATGAGCAGTTCTTC. It codes for CASSSGLAGRYNEQFF.